The 27 T cell receptor beta chains below come from one sample, sequenced in a study of response to subunit inactivated influenza vaccine (dated by TCRdb to the late 2010s). Library creation used RT-PCR. The sample was run on an Illumina HiSeq 2500. TCRdb reworked the public reads: Q25 trimming with fastp, MiXCR clone assembly, productive beta chains retained. CDR3 protein sequences are deduplicated, and each keeps its most common genes and DNA. The table for this sample lists 550,000 to 800,000 distinct CDR3 sequences; 15% to 19% of them were counted only once. 11% of the sample lies in the top ten. Specimen: PBMCs from blood, collected about 13 days after vaccination. Receptor source: a man over 45 who received an inactivated influenza vaccine. Donor details come from another sample of the same person, matched by shared clones.

The table lists this clonotype with a few counts. This chain links TRBV7-9 with TRBJ1-1; D is undetermined. V was trimmed by 0 bases and J by 7 bases, leaving 12 bases between them. This CDR3 has 14 amino acids. CDR1 and CDR2 from the germline V gene are SEHNR and FQNEAQ (reference sequence). The CDR3 region is CASSLAGRIDEAFF. For the CDR3, the DNA is TGTGCCAGCAGCTTAGCGGGCAGAATAGATGAAGCTTTCTTT.

The chain couples TRBV29-1 to TRBJ2-1, with D perhaps TRBD2 (6 bases). The germline V gene has CDR1 SQVTM and CDR2 ANQGSEA. CDR3 length: 15 residues. V dropped 7 bases and J dropped 4 bases, with 20 bases sitting between them. CDR3 bases: TGCAGCGGGGATACCCGGGACTGGGGATACAATGAGCAGTTCTTC. Translated: CSGDTRDWGYNEQFF.

This clonotype turned up a few times. This chain joins TRBV9 and TRBJ2-5, with D possibly TRBD2 on 5 matching bases. There are 14 residues in the CDR3. V was pared by 2 bases and J by 2 bases, with 10 bases between. The V gene's germline CDR1 is SGDLS and CDR2 YYNGEE. The CDR3 is CASSVADSQETQYF. The CDR3, as DNA: TGTGCCAGCAGCGTGGCGGACTCACAAGAGACCCAGTACTTC. The entire variable domain, with the rest obtained from reference TRBV9 and TRBJ2-5, is as follows: DSGVTQTPKHLITATGQRVTLRCSPRSGDLSVYWYQQSLDQGLQFLIQYYNGEERAKGNILERFSAQQFPDLHSELNLSSLELGDSALYFCASSVADSQETQYFGPGTRLLVL.

This sequence joins TRBV2 and TRBJ2-2; a possible D gene is TRBD2 (6 bases). Trimming cost V 6 bases and J 1 base, with 15 bases left between them. Germline V CDR1 and CDR2: SNHLY, FYNNEI. The CDR3 is 16 amino acids. The CDR3 region is CASSHTSFLNTGELFF. The CDR3 DNA sequence: TGTGCCAGCAGCCATACTAGCTTCCTGAACACCGGGGAGCTGTTTTTT.

This clonotype occurred a few times. The DNA for the CDR3 is TGTGCCAGCAGCTTATCCCCGGGACTAGGCAATGAGCAGTTCTTC. This gives the protein CASSLSPGLGNEQFF. The V call is TRBV7-2, the J call TRBJ2-1; 8 positions match TRBD2. The junction had 6 bases not matched to a gene; V was cut back by 2 bases and J by 6 bases. This CDR3 is 15 amino acids long. Per germline, CDR1 SGHTA and CDR2 FQGNSA.

The chain employs TRBV12-3 or TRBV12-4 and TRBJ2-2; maybe TRBD2 (6 bases). CDR3 length equals 17 residues. The V end was cut by 4 bases, the J end by 1 base, with 16 bases between. This CDR3 reads CASSYPWRGQNTGELFF. DNA for the CDR3: TGTGCCAGCAGTTACCCTTGGCGGGGTCAGAACACCGGGGAGCTGTTTTTT.

This clonotype was detected a few times. The gene calls are TRBV6-1 and TRBJ2-7; D is ambiguous. The CDR3 consists of 13 residues. V was shortened by 4 bases and J by 0 bases, with 7 bases between the two germline ends. CDR1 MNHNS and CDR2 SASEGT come from the germline V gene. The CDR3 sequence is CASSGLYSYEQYF. DNA for the CDR3: TGTGCCAGCAGTGGACTTTACTCCTACGAGCAGTACTTC.

The chain's CDR3 is CASSQWRVSYEQYF. The CDR3, as DNA: TGTGCCAGCAGCCAGTGGAGGGTTTCCTACGAGCAGTACTTC. This chain links TRBV3-1 with TRBJ2-7; TRBD2 might be the D (6 bases). There are 14 residues in the CDR3. From germline, CDR1 is LGHDT and CDR2 YNNKEL (reference sequence). The V and J ends lost 3 bases and 1 base respectively, with 10 bases between them.

The CDR3 spells CASSLDSGPQETQYF. The CDR3 DNA is TGTGCCAGCAGCTTAGATTCGGGTCCCCAAGAGACCCAGTACTTC. The chain employs TRBV11-2 and TRBJ2-5; no reliable D call. Trimming left V 0 bases short and J 1 base short, with 9 bases between. There are 15 residues in the CDR3. The V gene's germline CDR1 is SGHAT and CDR2 FQNNGV.

This rearrangement joins TRBV5-1 to TRBJ2-7, with D possibly matching TRBD1 (6 bases). The length of the CDR3 is 15 residues. In germline, CDR1 is SGHRS, CDR2 YFSETQ. Trimming stripped 0 bases from V and 2 bases from J, with 12 bases between. CDR3 sequence reads: CASSLEGHPAYEQYF. The CDR3 DNA follows: TGCGCCAGCAGCTTGGAGGGACATCCAGCCTACGAGCAGTACTTC.

This clonotype showed up just a few times. The chain has TRBV12-3 or TRBV12-4 and TRBJ2-1; 7 nucleotides align to TRBD1. This CDR3 comprises 11 residues. V was clipped by 6 bases and J by 8 bases; unmatched bases: 1. The CDR3 sequence: CASRGTDEQFF. CDR3 in DNA: TGTGCCAGCAGAGGGACAGATGAGCAGTTCTTC.

This clonotype was detected only a few times. This chain uses TRBV5-6 with TRBJ1-1; unclear D gene. The CDR3 covers 16 residues. The germline V and J ends were trimmed by 3 bases and 0 bases, with 15 bases remaining between them. Germline CDR1 reads SGHDT; CDR2 reads YYEEEE. The CDR3 loop is CASSSRGSFMNTEAFF. DNA of the CDR3: TGTGCCAGCAGCTCGAGAGGGAGTTTCATGAACACTGAAGCTTTCTTT.

This clonotype has just a few counts. The chain recombines TRBV14 with TRBJ1-4; no clear D. This CDR3 has 15 amino acids. CDR1 and CDR2 (germline): SGHDN, FVKESK. The V gene lost 1 base and the J gene lost 4 bases, with 10 bases spanning the gap. CDR3 sequence (DNA): TGTGCCAGCAGCCAAGCTTTGGGATTTAATGAAAAACTGTTTTTT. Translating gives CASSQALGFNEKLFF.

This clonotype was seen ten or more times. V usage is TRBV27 and J usage is TRBJ1-5, with 9 bases fitting TRBD1. Trimming removed 8 bases from V and 3 bases from J; junction bases left unmatched: 5. Germline lookup yields CDR1 MNHEY and CDR2 SMNVEV (reference sequence). This CDR3 contains 14 residues. CDR3: CASQDRGYNQPQHF. In nucleotides, the CDR3 is TGTGCCAGCCAGGACAGGGGATACAATCAGCCCCAGCATTTT.

This clonotype appeared a few times. This sequence joins TRBV4-3 and TRBJ2-7; weak D call: TRBD1 (6 bases). The CDR3 runs to 14 residues. In germline, CDR1 is LGHNA, CDR2 YSLEER. V dropped 0 bases and J dropped 4 bases, with 10 bases sitting between them. This CDR3 is CASSQEARGYEQYF. In nucleotides, the CDR3 is TGCGCCAGCAGCCAAGAGGCTAGGGGGTACGAGCAGTACTTC.

In its sample, this clonotype was seen a few times. This chain uses TRBV6-6 with TRBJ2-1; tentatively, D is TRBD1 or TRBD2 (5 bases each). The CDR3 has 13 amino acids. Trimming left V 6 bases short and J 6 bases short, with 12 bases between. Germline V gene data show CDR1 as MNHNY and CDR2 as SVGAGI (reference sequence). CDR3 loop: CASSPMGVNEQFF. In nucleotides, the CDR3 is TGTGCCAGCAGCCCCATGGGGGTCAATGAGCAGTTCTTC.

V is TRBV18 and J is TRBJ1-1, with D possibly TRBD1 on 6 matching bases. This CDR3 is built from 16 residues. The V gene's germline CDR1 is KGHSH and CDR2 LQKENI. Trimming took off 3 bases at V and 0 bases at J, with 14 bases between the two ends. CDR3 bases: TGTGCCAGCTCACCCTCCGGGACAAACATGAACACTGAAGCTTTCTTT. Translation gives CASSPSGTNMNTEAFF.

This clonotype was detected only a few times. This chain joins TRBV5-1 and TRBJ2-1; TRBD2 aligns across 11 bases. Germline lookup yields CDR1 SGHRS and CDR2 YFSETQ. V was pared by 4 bases and J by 6 bases, with 6 bases of the junction left unmatched. The CDR3 runs 15 residues. CDR3 protein: CASSGTSGSSNEQFF. The CDR3 nucleotides read TGCGCCAGCAGCGGAACTAGCGGGAGTTCCAATGAGCAGTTCTTC.

CDR3: CSALDPPEQYF. The CDR3 bases are TGCAGTGCTCTCGACCCTCCGGAGCAGTACTTC. This rearrangement joins TRBV20-1 to TRBJ2-7; D not certain. The CDR3 length is 11 residues. Trimming cost V 5 bases and J 7 bases, with 12 bases left between them. The germline V gene has CDR1 DFQATT and CDR2 SNEGSKA (reference sequence).

This clonotype was observed many times. The CDR3 region has the DNA TGTGCCAGCAGTTTAAAACCCGCCTACGAGCAGTACTTC. This sequence encodes CASSLKPAYEQYF. The V and J genes are TRBV27 and TRBJ2-7; no clear D. The CDR3 spans 13 residues. The germline gives CDR1 MNHEY, CDR2 SMNVEV (reference sequence). V shed 2 bases and J shed 2 bases, with 7 bases lying between them.

This clonotype was picked up a small number of times. The CDR3 DNA sequence: TGTGCCATCAGCCCACACTCCGGGACTGCGAACACTGAAGCTTTCTTT. Amino acids: CAISPHSGTANTEAFF. V and J are TRBV10-3 and TRBJ1-1, with D tentatively TRBD1 (5 bases). Trimming removed 6 bases from V and 1 base from J, with 18 bases in between. The CDR3 covers 16 residues. The germline CDR1 and CDR2 sequences are ENHRY and SYGVKD.

The V gene is TRBV7-8, the J gene TRBJ2-1; 8 bases match TRBD1. Germline V gene sequence: CDR1 SGHVS, CDR2 FQNEAQ. V was clipped by 6 bases and J by 5 bases; unmatched bases: 6. This CDR3 has 14 residues. CDR3 in amino acids: CASRKGTGDNEQFF. As DNA, the CDR3 is TGTGCCAGCAGAAAAGGGACAGGAGACAATGAGCAGTTCTTC.

The chain links TRBV7-8 to TRBJ2-3; the D gene is possibly TRBD2 (6 bases). The CDR3 has 15 amino acids. Germline assignment: CDR1 SGHVS and CDR2 FQNEAQ. The V gene lost 1 base and the J gene lost 6 bases, with 14 bases spanning the gap. The CDR3 bases are TGTGCCAGCAGCTTAGTCTTCCAGGGAGGCGATACGCAGTATTTT. Protein sequence: CASSLVFQGGDTQYF.

This clonotype was seen a few times. The CDR3 nucleotides are TGCAGCGTTGGGTTGTCCGGACCCGGGGAGCTGTTTTTT. This codes for CSVGLSGPGELFF. The genes are TRBV29-1 and TRBJ2-2; no reliable D call. CDR3 size: 13 residues. CDR1 SQVTM and CDR2 ANQGSEA come from the germline V gene. The V gene lost 4 bases and the J gene lost 6 bases, with 12 bases spanning the gap.

The chain employs TRBV9 and TRBJ1-1, with 9 nucleotides matching TRBD1. The J segment lost 3 bases and the V segment lost 3 bases, leaving 12 bases of the junction unmatched. Germline V gene data show CDR1 as SGDLS and CDR2 as YYNGEE. The CDR3 consists of 17 residues. The CDR3 is CASSATSYRGPDTEAFF. The CDR3 nucleotides read TGTGCCAGCAGCGCGACAAGTTACAGGGGGCCGGACACTGAAGCTTTCTTT. Supplemented by reference TRBV9 and TRBJ1-1, the full variable domain reads DSGVTQTPKHLITATGQRVTLRCSPRSGDLSVYWYQQSLDQGLQFLIQYYNGEERAKGNILERFSAQQFPDLHSELNLSSLELGDSALYFCASSATSYRGPDTEAFFGQGTRLTVV.

This clonotype was picked up a small number of times. The chain employs TRBV4-3 and TRBJ1-1, with no clear D. V was cut by 2 bases and J by 3 bases, with 7 bases left in between. CDR3 length equals 13 residues. Per the germline V gene, CDR1 is LGHNA and CDR2 is YSLEER. In DNA, the CDR3 is TGCGCCAGCAGCCAAAGGACGGACACTGAAGCTTTCTTT. Protein: CASSQRTDTEAFF.

This clonotype was found a few times. This rearrangement joins TRBV6-2 or TRBV6-3 to TRBJ2-7, with 8 positions matching TRBD1. CDR3 length: 11 residues. Germline V gene lookup returns CDR1 MNHEY and CDR2 SVGEGT. J lost 3 bases, V lost 8 bases, and 0 bases had no gene match. CDR3 protein: CASGQGYEQYF. CDR3 nucleotide sequence: TGTGCCAGCGGACAGGGCTACGAGCAGTACTTC.